This T cell receptor (beta chain) was found in a study of T cell responses to AZD1222 COVID-19 vaccine. This clone was counted a single time. Its matching antigen is unknown. This CDR3 spans 15 amino acids. From germline, CDR1 is SGHDN and CDR2 FVKESK. With 3 bases clipped from V and 3 bases from J, the junction kept 7 bases outside the gene matches. Sequenced by immunoSEQ multiplex PCR; TCRdb stores in-frame clones only, minus some. The sample holds under 110,000 clones; 90% are singletons and the top ten take less than 9.5%. Combined were second doses at about 4 or about 12 weeks. General study findings and limits: CD4 TCRs linked to vaccination spanned spike, dominating at 160-218 and 743-854. Repertoires were collected only later (after the peak T cell response had occurred).

The origin of this receptor is an adult who received the AZD1222 COVID-19 vaccine. This rearrangement joins TRBV14 to TRBJ2-7; TRBD1 agrees at 8 bases. Material: peripheral blood, obtained 28 days after the second AZD1222 dose. This CDR3 reads CASSQAGTGYYEQYF. CDR3 bases: TGTGCCAGCAGCCAGGCCGGGACAGGTTACTACGAGCAGTACTTC.